The entry below gives a single T cell receptor beta chain sequence along with its context. The read terminates 3 residues ahead of where the CDR3 ends, so the germline J gene completes it. Per germline, CDR1 SGHRS and CDR2 YFSETQ. The ends were cut back, 4 bases at V and 7 bases at J, with 15 bases in the middle. The CDR3 covers 15 residues. The sample belongs to a study of T cells in women clearing cervical HPV infection. Profiling relied on immunoSEQ multiplex PCR, and the TCRdb table lists in-frame clones only, not all of them. The sample has around 44,000 clones. This chain joins TRBV5-1 and TRBJ1-6, with D possibly matching TRBD1 (6 bases). The receptor's source is a woman between 18 and 75 years old with a cervical HPV16 infection that either progressed to CIN3+ or cleared (not recorded which). Sequencing used blood buffy coat. The CDR3 protein is CASSPGRGMNSPLHF. The DNA read from the CDR3 is TGCGCCAGCAGCCCAGGAAGGGGGATGAATTCACCC.